These 12 T cell receptor beta chains were sequenced from one sample in a study of blood T cell repertoires in COVID-19. The data were produced by immunoSEQ multiplex PCR, yet TCRdb's version contains in-frame clones alone and is incomplete. The sample shows approximately 44,000 clones, 70% to 90% of them seen only once. The specimen sequenced was peripheral blood. These receptors all come from a man between 60 and 70 years old with acute or convalescent COVID-19.

The chain carries TRBV7-2 and TRBJ2-3; perhaps TRBD2 as D (7 bases). Between the trimmed V and J ends, which lost 7 bases and 4 bases, there was a span of 18 bases. The CDR3 covers 15 residues. From germline, CDR1 is SGHTA and CDR2 FQGNSA. CDR3 protein: CASTLGGGAPDTQYF. CDR3 DNA sequence: TGTGCCAGCACCCTAGGTGGGGGGGCCCCAGATACGCAGTATTTT.

This chain uses TRBV5-6 with TRBJ2-1, with 12 positions matching TRBD1. Germline assignment: CDR1 SGHDT and CDR2 YYEEEE. The CDR3 covers 16 residues. The trim removed 7 bases at V and 9 bases at J, leaving 14 bases unmatched. This chain's CDR3 is CASVLRDRGLVGEQFF. The DNA for the CDR3 is TGTGCCAGCGTACTTAGGGACAGGGGGCTGGTTGGTGAGCAGTTCTTC.

There are a few counts of this clone. This sequence joins TRBV7-9 and TRBJ1-6; D uncertain. The CDR3 is 14 amino acids. With 1 base removed from V and 4 bases from J, the gap between germline ends came to 5 bases. Germline CDR1 SEHNR, CDR2 FQNEAQ (reference sequence). CDR3 nucleotides: TGTGCCAGCAGCTTAGAACAGTATAATTCACCCCTCCACTTT. It encodes CASSLEQYNSPLHF.

The chain has TRBV25-1 and TRBJ1-3; 7 bases map to TRBD1. J lost 0 bases, V lost 4 bases, and 6 bases had no gene match. CDR3 size: 16 residues. Germline values: CDR1 MGHDK, CDR2 SYGVNS. Here the CDR3 reads CASSGQGVLSGNTIYF. CDR3 coding DNA: TGTGCCAGCAGTGGCCAGGGGGTGCTCTCTGGAAACACCATATATTTT.

The rearrangement links TRBV7-2 to TRBJ1-2, with 7 nucleotides matching TRBD1. This CDR3 contains 15 residues. Germline CDR1 and CDR2: SGHTA and FQGNSA. Losses at the gene ends were 1 base for V and 5 bases for J; bases not matched to a gene: 7. CDR3 sequence reads: CASSLDATGIYGYTF. CDR3 DNA: TGTGCCAGCAGCTTAGATGCGACAGGGATATATGGCTACACCTTC.

This chain uses TRBV5-6 with TRBJ2-1; a possible D gene is TRBD1 (6 bases). The CDR3 sequence is 13 residues long. V lost 4 bases and J lost 5, with 10 bases in between. Germline CDR1 reads SGHDT; CDR2 reads YYEEEE. The CDR3 loop is CASSPDRNNEQFF. CDR3 DNA sequence: TGTGCCAGCAGCCCGGACAGAAACAATGAGCAGTTCTTC.

This chain uses TRBV5-6 with TRBJ1-2, with TRBD1 matching over 9 bases. The CDR3 is made up of 18 amino acids. V shed 5 bases and J 4 bases; nucleotides not matched to a gene: 18. Germline-derived CDR1 and CDR2 are SGHDT and YYEEEE. The CDR3 DNA reads TGTGCCAGCAGAACAAAGCTCGGGACAGGGACTCCGGTCTATGGCTACACCTTC. This sequence encodes CASRTKLGTGTPVYGYTF.

This chain links TRBV6-5 with TRBJ1-2; TRBD1 matches 9 bases. In germline, CDR1 is MNHEY, CDR2 SVGAGI. The CDR3 runs 14 residues. The J segment lost 4 bases and the V segment lost 7 bases, leaving 7 bases of the junction unmatched. In nucleotides, the CDR3 is TGTGCCAGCATTACACAGGGGGCTGTCTATGGCTACACCTTC. This encodes CASITQGAVYGYTF.

The V and J genes are TRBV28 and TRBJ2-7; 8 positions match TRBD2. V lost 9 bases and J lost 3; bases outside the gene matches: 7. The germline V gene has CDR1 MDHEN and CDR2 SYDVKM. The CDR3 is 13 residues long. Written as DNA, the CDR3 is TGTGCCAGTGCTCGGGGGGGCCTCTACGAGCAGTACTTC. As protein: CASARGGLYEQYF.

This clone was observed a few times. The V call is TRBV12-5, the J call TRBJ1-3; 8 bases line up with TRBD1. V shed 0 bases and J 3 bases; nucleotides not matched to a gene: 4. This CDR3 region has 16 residues. Germline-derived CDR1 and CDR2 are LGHNT and FRNRAP. The CDR3 spells CASGLVAGTGGNTIYF. The CDR3 region has the DNA TGTGCTAGTGGTTTGGTAGCCGGGACAGGTGGAAACACCATATATTTT.

The J gene is TRBJ2-1, the V gene TRBV18; TRBD2 matches at 12 bases. This CDR3 comprises 15 residues. Losses at the gene ends were 6 bases for V and 8 bases for J; bases not matched to a gene: 8. Germline CDR1 and CDR2: KGHSH and LQKENI. CDR3: CASSLAGGPLDEQFF. In nucleotides, the CDR3 is TGTGCCAGCTCGCTAGCGGGGGGGCCGCTCGATGAGCAGTTCTTC. Full variable domain (missing parts from reference TRBV18 and TRBJ2-1): NAGVMQNPRHLVRRRGQEARLRCSPMKGHSHVYWYRQLPEEGLKFMVYLQKENIIDESGMPKERFSAEFPKEGPSILRIQQVVRGDSAAYFCASSLAGGPLDEQFFGPGTRLTVL.

The chain is built from TRBV28 and TRBJ2-5; tentative D call: TRBD1 (6 bases). Trimming stripped 5 bases from V and 6 bases from J, with 19 bases between. CDR1 and CDR2 (germline): MDHEN, SYDVKM. This CDR3 region has 15 residues. CDR3 region: CASSILTGRGKTQYF. In DNA, the CDR3 is TGTGCCAGCAGTATCCTGACAGGTCGTGGGAAGACCCAGTACTTC. Full variable domain (rest looked up from reference TRBV28 and TRBJ2-5): DVKVTQSSRYLVKRTGEKVFLECVQDMDHENMFWYRQDPGLGLRLIYFSYDVKMKEKGDIPEGYSVSREKKERFSLILESASTNQTSMYLCASSILTGRGKTQYFGPGTRLLVL.